This is a list of T cell receptor beta chains from one sample in a study of CD8 T cells in Susac syndrome. From the immunoSEQ multiplex PCR reads, TCRdb called clonotypes with MiXCR, one entry per CDR3 protein. The sample includes nearly 200,000 distinct CDR3 sequences, roughly 95% of them seen just once. The material sequenced was CD4+ T cells from PBMCs. These receptors came from a human donor with multiple sclerosis. CDR3s include the opening cysteine and the closing phenylalanine or tryptophan. A D gene is named only where the DNA matches it firmly.

j_call v_call d_call cdr3_aa
TRBJ1-5 TRBV3-1 - CASSQGVAGPQLF
TRBJ2-3 TRBV5-1 TRBD2 CASSSPSGSRDTQYF
TRBJ2-7 TRBV29-1 - CSVGQSYEQYF
TRBJ1-6 TRBV7-9 - CASSRQESPLHF
TRBJ1-5 TRBV12-3/TRBV12-4 - CASRRQGEFQPQHF
TRBJ1-1 TRBV28 TRBD1 CASSLAGGFGTEAFF
TRBJ1-6 TRBV30 - CAWSVRYSPLHF
TRBJ2-2 TRBV7-7 - CASSPSHSGELFF
TRBJ2-1 TRBV12-3/TRBV12-4 TRBD2 CASTPGLAGYEQFF
TRBJ2-7 TRBV7-9 TRBD2 CASHIAGYEQYF
TRBJ2-1 TRBV20-1 - CSASRPYTLDYNEQFF
TRBJ2-1 TRBV5-1 - CASSSKGSDEQFF
TRBJ1-2 TRBV3-1 TRBD1 CASSLQTGVGYTF
TRBJ2-1 TRBV3-1 TRBD2 CASSQTSGRITYNEQFF
TRBJ1-2 TRBV20-1 - CSAASGGNYGYTF
TRBJ2-5 TRBV20-1 TRBD2 CSASFLGTSRQETQYF
TRBJ2-7 TRBV30 - CAWTTGRGPYEQYF
TRBJ1-1 TRBV28 - CASGLTETEAFF
TRBJ1-2 TRBV5-1 - CASSLLVGDGYTF
TRBJ2-5 TRBV29-1 - CSVARDRRETQYF
TRBJ2-3 TRBV5-4 TRBD2 CASQDSGFRTDTQYF
TRBJ2-1 TRBV29-1 - CSVPLFNEQFF
TRBJ2-7 TRBV27 - CASGREQYF
TRBJ2-1 TRBV20-1 - CSAPDGSLRDEQFF
TRBJ1-1 TRBV29-1 - CSVHFSNAEAFF
TRBJ2-1 TRBV9 TRBD2 CASSGQTSGSSDEQFF
TRBJ2-3 TRBV29-1 - CSVESPSFHRYF
TRBJ2-3 TRBV20-1 TRBD2 CSAPAGGRDTQYF
TRBJ1-4 TRBV11-2 - CASSSKVEKLFF
TRBJ2-2 TRBV11-2 - CASTLSTAYTGELFF
TRBJ1-5 TRBV3-1 - CASSQGRGGGRAQHF
TRBJ2-5 TRBV7-9 TRBD1 CASSPGTGGETQYF
TRBJ1-1 TRBV6-5 - CASSRSTLNTEAFF
TRBJ2-7 TRBV12-3/TRBV12-4 TRBD1 CASSLDRGRRVEQYF
TRBJ2-1 TRBV4-1 - CASRGLPTYNEQFF
TRBJ2-2 TRBV27 TRBD1 CASSALGTGPTGELFF
TRBJ2-1 TRBV27 TRBD2 CASTHSGGYYNEQFF
TRBJ1-5 TRBV2 - CASSEFGQPQHF
TRBJ1-2 TRBV24-1 - CATSDYRQANYGYTF
TRBJ2-3 TRBV27 TRBD1 CASSPGGSADTQYF
TRBJ2-1 TRBV3-1 TRBD1 CASSLRTGHEQFF
TRBJ1-5 TRBV5-6 - CASSSKTEQPQHF
TRBJ2-3 TRBV2 - CASTRGAPLAGTDTQYF
TRBJ2-7 TRBV5-1 - CASSLDPSTYEQYF
TRBJ2-1 TRBV19 - CASSDTQYNEQFF
TRBJ1-2 TRBV2 - CASSEGPSPGYTF
TRBJ2-3 TRBV7-2 - CASSLGWTPDTQYF
TRBJ1-6 TRBV3-1 TRBD1 CASSQRTGPNSPLHF
TRBJ2-6 TRBV12-3/TRBV12-4 TRBD1 CASSLGWGQGAQGANVLTF
TRBJ1-1 TRBV11-2 - CASSALQGGPFF
TRBJ1-2 TRBV12-3/TRBV12-4 - CASSLPGTHYGYTF
TRBJ1-1 TRBV20-1 - CSSRRQQNTEAFF